A selection of T cell receptor beta chains follows, all from one sample in a study of siplizumab effects on memory and regulatory T cells. The protocol was immunoSEQ multiplex PCR, while the TCRdb copy is restricted to in-frame clones and leaves out a portion. The sample gives 50,000 to 70,000 clones, roughly 96% of which show up once; about 0.1% is in the top ten. The material sequenced was naive CD8+ T cells sorted from blood. These receptor sequences come from a human donor in good health. The CDR3 runs from the conserved cysteine through the conserved F or W. A D gene is named only where the DNA matches it firmly. Size is omitted from some rows. Given values are once, few, many or a class for expanded clones.

clone size,V gene,J gene,D gene,CDR3 DNA,CDR3 protein
NA,TRBV9,TRBJ2-5,NA,TGTGCCAGCAATTCGGGGGCGGTTCAAGAGACCCAGTACTTC,CASNSGAVQETQYF
NA,TRBV28,TRBJ2-7,NA,TGTGCCAGCAGTGATTACGAGCAGTACTTC,CASSDYEQYF
NA,TRBV4-3,TRBJ1-1,NA,TGCGCCAGCAGCCTCGGGCCAGGCCCCACTGAAGCTTTCTTT,CASSLGPGPTEAFF
NA,TRBV4-3,TRBJ2-7,TRBD1,TGCGCCAGCAGCCCCGACAGGGGGCTAGCCTACGAGCAGTACTTC,CASSPDRGLAYEQYF
NA,TRBV5-4,TRBJ2-7,NA,TGTGCCAGCAGCTCAGACCGGGACCCGGCCTTTGGGGAGCAGTACTTC,CASSSDRDPAFGEQYF
NA,TRBV27,TRBJ2-3,TRBD2,TGTGCCAGCAGTTTATCGGGACTAGCGCTAAGCACAGATACGCAGTATTTT,CASSLSGLALSTDTQYF
NA,TRBV7-3,TRBJ2-1,TRBD2,TGTGCCAGCAGCCCGGGACTAGAGATTGAGCAGTTCTTC,CASSPGLEIEQFF
NA,TRBV5-4,TRBJ2-5,NA,TGTGCCAGCAGCCCCCCCTCTGGACAAGAGACCCAGTACTTC,CASSPPSGQETQYF
NA,TRBV5-5,TRBJ2-7,TRBD2,TGTGCCAGCAGCTTGGCCGGGGGGGAGTTCTACGAGCAGTACTTC,CASSLAGGEFYEQYF
NA,TRBV9,TRBJ1-3,NA,TGTGCCAGCACGAGCTCTGGAAACACCATATATTTT,CASTSSGNTIYF
NA,TRBV5-1,TRBJ2-7,TRBD2,TGCGCCAGCAGTTACGGTAAGCGGCTAGCGGGCATAAAAAGGTACGAGCAGTACTTC,CASSYGKRLAGIKRYEQYF
NA,TRBV25-1,TRBJ1-1,NA,TGTGCCAGCAGGGTGGGGGTTGAAGCTTTCTTT,CASRVGVEAFF
NA,TRBV7-3,TRBJ2-1,TRBD2,TGTGCCAGCAGCCTCCTAGCGGGGGCCTACAATGAGCAGTTCTTC,CASSLLAGAYNEQFF
NA,TRBV9,TRBJ1-2,NA,TGTGCCAGCAGCGGTACCGGGACACTTGGCTACACCTTC,CASSGTGTLGYTF
NA,TRBV19,TRBJ1-3,TRBD1,TGTGCCAGTAGTATGGGCACAGGGGGTTCGGGCACCATATATTTT,CASSMGTGGSGTIYF
NA,TRBV6-4,TRBJ2-1,NA,TGTGCCAGCAGTGTAGGGCAGGGCTTAGGGGAGCAGTTCTTC,CASSVGQGLGEQFF
NA,TRBV4-1,TRBJ1-5,NA,TGCGCCAGCAGCTCGGACGGGAATCAGCCCCAGCATTTT,CASSSDGNQPQHF
few,TRBV19,TRBJ1-1,NA,TGTGCCAGTAGTATAGGATCAGGGACTGAAGCTTTCTTT,CASSIGSGTEAFF
NA,TRBV7-6,TRBJ2-7,NA,TGTGCCAGCAGCTACCGGCAGGGTTACGAGCAGTACTTC,CASSYRQGYEQYF
NA,TRBV11-2,TRBJ2-3,NA,TGTGCCAGCAGCTTAGATTTGTCGGGTGATACGCAGTATTTT,CASSLDLSGDTQYF
NA,TRBV27,TRBJ2-1,TRBD2,TGTGCCAGCACAGACGATCTGGGACTAGCGCGCAATGAGCAGTTCTTC,CASTDDLGLARNEQFF
NA,TRBV27,TRBJ2-7,NA,TGTGCCAGCAGTTTCGGGAAGTCCTACGAGCAGTACTTC,CASSFGKSYEQYF
NA,TRBV7-9,TRBJ2-5,NA,TGTGCCAGCAGCTTTAACAGGGCCGGAGGAGAGACCCAGTACTTC,CASSFNRAGGETQYF
NA,TRBV5-1,TRBJ2-1,NA,TGCGCCAGCAGCCCCTCCGCCATCACCTCCTACAATGAGCAGTTCTTC,CASSPSAITSYNEQFF
NA,TRBV29-1,TRBJ2-5,TRBD1,TGCAGCGTTGAAGGGGACAGGGGATCGGAGACCCAGTACTTC,CSVEGDRGSETQYF
NA,TRBV4-2,TRBJ1-1,NA,TGTGCCAGCAGCTCCGGGCCGCGTGAAGCTTTCTTT,CASSSGPREAFF
NA,TRBV7-3,TRBJ2-1,NA,TGTGCCAGCAGCTTAGAACTCTCTCACAATGAGCAGTTCTTC,CASSLELSHNEQFF